This TCR beta chain was sequenced during a study of T-cell reconstitution after alpha-beta-depleted transplantation in children. The study, taken as a whole, reports: For some patients, TCRbeta diversity was high at day 60 because of recipient T cells and thymic progenitors that survived.

As it was prepared, the TCRbeta library received unique molecular identifiers. TCRdb ran MiXCR on the PCR reads and lists one entry per CDR3 protein. The table includes about 200,000 distinct CDR3 sequences, 5% to 7.5% detected once. The sample holds many counts of this clonotype. Its antigen is as yet unknown. The CDR3 runs 13 residues. Germline-derived CDR1 and CDR2 are MDHEN and SYDVKM. V lost 4 bases to trimming and J lost 6 bases, with 12 bases between them. This TCR was sampled from a girl in the first two years of life with combined immunodeficiency, due to receive a stem cell transplant. This sample comprised PBMCs, obtained before TCRalphabeta/CD19-depleted stem cell transplant. The rearrangement uses TRBV28 and TRBJ1-2; possibly TRBD1 for D (5 bases). The CDR3 DNA follows: TGTGCCAGCAGTTATGGGGCGAGGCATGGCTACACCTTC. Amino acid sequence: CASSYGARHGYTF.